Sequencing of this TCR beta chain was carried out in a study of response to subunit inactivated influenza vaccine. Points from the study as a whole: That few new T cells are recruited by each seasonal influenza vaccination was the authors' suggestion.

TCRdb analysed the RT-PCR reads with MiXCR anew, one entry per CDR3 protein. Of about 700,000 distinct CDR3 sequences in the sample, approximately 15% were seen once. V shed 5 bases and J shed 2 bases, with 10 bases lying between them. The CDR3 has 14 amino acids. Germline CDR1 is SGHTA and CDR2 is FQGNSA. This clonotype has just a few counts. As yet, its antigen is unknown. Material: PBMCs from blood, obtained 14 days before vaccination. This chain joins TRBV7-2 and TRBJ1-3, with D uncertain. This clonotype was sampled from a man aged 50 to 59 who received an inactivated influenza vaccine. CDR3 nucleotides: TGTGCCAGCAGCCGACTCTGGGCTGGAAACACCATATATTTT. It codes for CASSRLWAGNTIYF.